This record covers a single T cell receptor beta chain. Its target is unknown. Trimming removed 3 bases from V and 0 bases from J; junction bases left unmatched: 2. CDR1 and CDR2 from the germline V gene are SGHRS and YFSETQ. This CDR3 is built from 14 residues. These data originate in a study of T cells in localized non-small cell lung cancer. Study-wide results and caveats: A raised T cell density in blood coincided with lengthier overall survival. Tumor samples were not multi-region, leaving intratumor heterogeneity unexcluded. The study found T cell clonality highest in uninvolved adjacent lung, above tumor. Median approximately 58 top-100 tumor clones were shared with paired adjacent lung.

The method was immunoSEQ multiplex PCR; TCRdb's version includes in-frame clones alone and lacks a portion of them. The sample holds 4,000 or so clones, 30% seen once. The sample here was lung tumor tissue, taken before any cancer treatment. The J gene is TRBJ1-2, the V gene TRBV5-1; 7 bases fit TRBD1. The sequence derives from a male donor at least 60 years old with stage III lung adenocarcinoma. CDR3 coding DNA: TGCGCCAGCAGCTCACAGGGGTCTAACTATGGCTACACCTTC. Translated, it gives CASSSQGSNYGYTF.